One and the same sample provided the 3 T cell receptor beta chains below, sequenced in a study of Ad26.COV2.S vaccination and SARS-CoV-2 variants. The table came from immunoSEQ multiplex PCR; TCRdb's copy has only in-frame clones and leaves some out. The table shows over 250,000 clones, with about 90% occurring only once. Described treatment: 15 to 20 received Ad26.COV2.S at low or high dose, single or two shots; a few received placebo; per-sample allocation not given. Specimen acquisition occurred on day 63 following the initial vaccine or placebo injection. The material was peripheral blood, obtained in a trial of Ad26.COV2.S vaccine versus placebo. The receptors were sampled from a person between 18 and 65 years old who received the Ad26.COV2.S COVID-19 vaccine or a placebo.

The rearrangement joins TRBV6-5 to TRBJ2-5; either TRBD1 or TRBD2 may fit D (6 bases each). CDR1 is MNHEY and CDR2 is SVGAGI in the germline V gene. This CDR3 is 13 amino acids long. Trimming stripped 7 bases from V and 4 bases from J, with 13 bases between. The CDR3 sequence is CASTDGGRETQYF. The CDR3 nucleotides read TGTGCCAGCACCGACGGGGGCCGAGAGACCCAGTACTTC.

This clone was counted a few times. V is TRBV2 and J is TRBJ2-1; no definite D call. The V end was cut by 8 bases, the J end by 1 base, with 18 bases between. The germline gives CDR1 SNHLY, CDR2 FYNNEI. The length of the CDR3 is 16 residues. CDR3 nucleotides: TGTGCCAGCTACGGTGGTTCGGGTGGGTCCTACAATGAGCAGTTCTTC. It is translated as CASYGGSGGSYNEQFF.

In this sample, this clone turned up once. J is TRBJ2-7 and V is TRBV2; tentative D call: TRBD2 (5 bases). Trimming removed 4 bases at V and 7 bases at J, with 11 bases between. CDR3 length: 12 amino acids. Per the germline V gene, CDR1 is SNHLY and CDR2 is FYNNEI. The CDR3 loop reads CASSVGREEQYF. CDR3 in DNA: TGTGCCAGCAGTGTAGGAAGGGAGGAGCAGTACTTC.